A single sample is the source of the 32 T cell receptor beta chains below, sequenced in a study of blood T cells in healthy people across ages. Sample-barcoded 5' priming and a J-beta primer mix drove a second PCR of roughly 6 to 12 cycles. TCRdb ran MiXCR on the 5' RACE reads and lists one entry per CDR3 protein. The sample holds over 550,000 distinct CDR3 sequences; approximately 30% are singletons and the top ten take about 15%. Material: blood. The source of these receptors is a woman older than 75 in good health.

There are many counts of this clonotype. V is TRBV7-2 and J is TRBJ2-1; 9 positions agree with TRBD2. This CDR3 is built from 16 residues. Germline lookup yields CDR1 SGHTA and CDR2 FQGNSA. V lost 1 base to trimming and J lost 4 bases; unmatched junction nucleotides: 5. The CDR3 DNA is TGTGCCAGCAGCTTAGTCGGTAGCGGGGGATACAATGAGCAGTTCTTC. It translates to CASSLVGSGGYNEQFF.

The V call is TRBV28, the J call TRBJ1-2, with 8 bases lining up with TRBD1. In germline, CDR1 is MDHEN, CDR2 SYDVKM. The CDR3 sequence is 13 residues long. V gave up 8 bases and J gave up 7 bases; unmatched junction bases: 9. CDR3 DNA sequence: TGTGCCAGCGGTTCAAGGACAGGGATTGGCTACACCTTC. Translated, it gives CASGSRTGIGYTF.

This clonotype was recorded many times. The chain employs TRBV20-1 and TRBJ1-2, with a possible D match to TRBD1 (5 bases). CDR3 length equals 15 residues. The V gene lost 1 base and the J gene lost 2 bases, with 14 bases spanning the gap. Germline CDR1 and CDR2: DFQATT and SNEGSKA (reference sequence). CDR3 nucleotides: TGCAGTGCTAGAGGGAGGGACGCCGAAAACTATGGCTACACCTTC. It is translated as CSARGRDAENYGYTF.

Regarding this clonotype: A much larger clone sits a single nucleotide away, making a read error possible. This chain connects TRBV7-2 to TRBJ1-2; D not certain. CDR3 length: 14 residues. Germline V CDR1 and CDR2: SGHTA, FQGNSA. V dropped 4 bases and J dropped 2 bases, with 11 bases sitting between them. The CDR3: CASSWNGFNYGYTF. CDR3 nucleotide sequence: TGTGCCAGCAGCTGGAACGGGTTCAACTATGGCTACACCTTC.

This clonotype occurred once. A clone one base away is much larger, so this may be a read error. This chain joins TRBV19 and TRBJ2-6; 8 nucleotides align to TRBD1. Germline V gives CDR1 LNHDA, CDR2 SQIVND (reference sequence). The CDR3 covers 19 residues. CDR3 bases: TGTGCCAGTAGGCCTCTACCGGGACAGGAAACCTCTGGGGGCAACGTCCTGACTTTC. This gives the protein CASRPLPGQETSGGNVLTF.

The chain combines TRBV7-2 with TRBJ2-7, with TRBD1 as a possible D gene (7 bases). Germline assignment: CDR1 SGHTA and CDR2 FQGNSA. The CDR3 contains 15 residues. V lost 4 bases and J lost 4, with 17 bases in between. DNA for the CDR3: TGTGCCAGCAGCTCCCAGGGGGAAGGAGGGTACGAGCAGTACTTC. This gives the protein CASSSQGEGGYEQYF.

As to this clonotype: The junction differs from germline at one of its ends, possibly a read error. The chain is built from TRBV5-1 and TRBJ1-1; possibly TRBD1 for D (6 bases). The CDR3 length is 18 residues. Per the germline V gene, CDR1 is SGHRS and CDR2 is YFSETQ. The CDR3 sequence: CASSLEGGGGTPNTGAFF. The DNA for the CDR3 is TGCGCCAGCAGCTTGGAGGGAGGGGGGGGCACACCGAACACTGGAGCTTTCTTT.

This clonotype was observed a single time. The chain uses TRBV6-5 and TRBJ2-7; D is possibly TRBD2 (5 bases). Deletions cut 6 bases from V and 3 bases from J, with 12 bases between. From germline, CDR1 is MNHEY and CDR2 SVGAGI. This CDR3 spans 13 amino acids. Here the CDR3 reads CASSLHEGYEQYF. In DNA, the CDR3 is TGTGCCAGCAGCCTCCATGAGGGCTACGAGCAGTACTTC.

The CDR3 region is CASSLMPGRRNTEAFF. CDR3 coding DNA: TGTGCCAGCAGCCTAATGCCTGGACGGAGGAACACTGAAGCTTTCTTT. This sequence joins TRBV7-3 and TRBJ1-1, with D unresolved. Trimming took off 5 bases at V and 1 base at J, with 17 bases between the two ends. Per germline, CDR1 SGHTA and CDR2 FQGTGA. This CDR3 spans 16 amino acids.

This clonotype was recorded only once. The chain joins TRBV7-2 to TRBJ1-1; tentative D call: TRBD1 (5 bases). The CDR3 length is 13 residues. The ends were cut back, 3 bases at V and 3 bases at J, with 8 bases in the middle. Germline CDR1 reads SGHTA; CDR2 reads FQGNSA. CDR3 residues: CASSLTEYTEAFF. CDR3 nucleotide sequence: TGTGCCAGCAGCTTGACAGAGTACACTGAAGCTTTCTTT. The whole variable domain, remainder taken from reference TRBV7-2 and TRBJ1-1, is GAGVSQSPSNKVTEKGKDVELRCDPISGHTALYWYRQSLGQGLEFLIYFQGNSAPDKSGLPSDRFSAERTGGSVSTLTIQRTQQEDSAVYLCASSLTEYTEAFFGQGTRLTVV.

Worth noting for this clonotype: A much larger clone differs by one base, so this may be a read error. This chain uses TRBV20-1 with TRBJ2-5; 8 bases match TRBD2. Germline CDR1 and CDR2: DFQATT and SNEGSKA (reference sequence). The CDR3 length is 15 residues. V was clipped by 1 base and J by 5 bases; unmatched bases: 9. Written as DNA, the CDR3 is TGCAGTGCTAGAGGTGGAGCGGGGGAGGTGGAGACCCAGTACTTC. Its translation is CSARGGAGEVETQYF.

This clonotype was recorded a few times. The chain has TRBV7-9 and TRBJ1-1; D gene unclear. The CDR3 covers 9 residues. Per germline, CDR1 SEHNR and CDR2 FQNEAQ (reference sequence). V gave up 4 bases and J gave up 6 bases, with 0 bases separating them. CDR3 sequence: CASSSEAFF. CDR3 nucleotide sequence: TGTGCCAGCAGCTCTGAAGCTTTCTTT.

This clonotype was detected ten times or more. This chain's CDR3 is CSARDTAGLAGGATYNEQFF. CDR3 DNA sequence: TGCAGTGCTAGAGATACAGCGGGACTAGCGGGGGGTGCCACCTACAATGAGCAGTTCTTC. The genes are TRBV20-1 and TRBJ2-1; 15 bases match TRBD2. The V segment lost 0 bases and the J segment 2 bases; nucleotides outside the gene matches: 11. Germline V CDR1 and CDR2: DFQATT, SNEGSKA (reference sequence). This CDR3 has 20 amino acids.

The V gene is TRBV7-2, the J gene TRBJ2-1; no reliable D call. Germline assignment: CDR1 SGHTA and CDR2 FQGNSA. This CDR3 spans 13 amino acids. With 1 base removed from V and 13 bases from J, the gap between germline ends came to 14 bases. The CDR3 region has the DNA TGTGCCAGCAGCTTAGGAGTCTTAGAGACCCAGTTCTTC. Translating gives CASSLGVLETQFF.

Regarding this clonotype: Being one base from a much bigger clone, this may be a read error. The V and J genes are TRBV6-5 and TRBJ2-7, with D uncertain. Per the germline V gene, CDR1 is MNHEY and CDR2 is SVGAGI. Deletions cut 8 bases from V and 1 base from J, with 15 bases between. The CDR3 runs to 14 residues. CDR3 residues: CASRRFARSYEQYF. DNA of the CDR3: TGTGCCAGCCGACGTTTTGCCAGGTCCTACGAGCAGTACTTC.

Ten or more counts support this clonotype. This chain connects TRBV20-1 to TRBJ2-5; a possible D gene is TRBD2 (6 bases). The length of the CDR3 is 15 residues. The germline V gene has CDR1 DFQATT and CDR2 SNEGSKA (reference sequence). With 5 bases removed from V and 7 bases from J, the gap between germline ends came to 23 bases. The DNA of the CDR3 is TGCAGTGCTCCGACAGCTAGCCGTTTGGGGGGGACCCAGTACTTC. Its protein is CSAPTASRLGGTQYF.

In this sample, this clonotype turned up many times. J is TRBJ2-7 and V is TRBV3-1; D unresolved. This CDR3 comprises 13 residues. Trimming stripped 4 bases from V and 5 bases from J, with 12 bases between. Germline V gives CDR1 LGHDT, CDR2 YNNKEL (reference sequence). This CDR3 reads CASSPMGLNEQYF. The CDR3 DNA sequence: TGTGCCAGCAGCCCTATGGGGTTGAACGAGCAGTACTTC.

The chain recombines TRBV24-1 with TRBJ2-7, with 9 bases fitting TRBD1. The J segment lost 7 bases and the V segment lost 4 bases, leaving 7 bases of the junction unmatched. The CDR3 consists of 14 residues. Germline CDR1 KGHDR, CDR2 SFDVKD. The CDR3 DNA sequence: TGTGCCACCAGTGACCGACAGGGGGTAAATGAGCAGTACTTC. This codes for CATSDRQGVNEQYF.

The CDR3 sequence is CATSGLVLVEQFF. CDR3 nucleotides: TGTGCCACCTCGGGACTAGTGTTAGTCGAGCAGTTCTTC. The chain combines TRBV2 with TRBJ2-1, with 8 bases that match TRBD2. Trimming at V came to 10 bases and at J to 10 bases, leaving 12 bases not matched to a gene. CDR3 length: 13 residues. CDR1 SNHLY and CDR2 FYNNEI come from the germline V gene.

This sequence joins TRBV7-2 and TRBJ1-5, with D possibly TRBD1 on 5 matching bases. The CDR3 is made up of 16 amino acids. In germline, CDR1 is SGHTA, CDR2 FQGNSA. Trimming shortened V by 1 base and J by 2 bases, and 12 bases separated the two germline ends. CDR3 DNA: TGTGCCAGCAGCTTAGTAGGGGCCGTCGGCAATCAGCCCCAGCATTTT. This translates into CASSLVGAVGNQPQHF.

About this clonotype: A much larger clone is a single base away; this may be a read error. V is TRBV5-1 and J is TRBJ2-3; a possible D gene is TRBD1 (6 bases). CDR3 length equals 14 residues. V shed 3 bases and J shed 4 bases, with 12 bases lying between them. CDR1 and CDR2 (germline): SGHRS, YFSETQ. In DNA, the CDR3 is TGCGCCAGCAGCTGGCAGGGGACCGCAGATACGCAGTATTTT. This sequence encodes CASSWQGTADTQYF.

In its sample, this clonotype was seen a few times. The chain has TRBV20-1 and TRBJ1-2; D ambiguous. Germline V gene lookup returns CDR1 DFQATT and CDR2 SNEGSKA (reference sequence). The CDR3 spans 15 residues. V lost 2 bases to trimming and J lost 3 bases, with 16 bases between them. The CDR3 DNA reads as TGCAGTGCTAGACCGGTACTGATAGGTGACTATGGCTACACCTTC. It specifies CSARPVLIGDYGYTF.

This clonotype turned up a few times. The gene calls are TRBV11-2 and TRBJ2-7; 7 nucleotides align to TRBD2. Germline trimming cut 3 bases from V and 7 bases from J; bases unmatched to any gene: 12. The CDR3 is made up of 15 amino acids. Germline V gene lookup returns CDR1 SGHAT and CDR2 FQNNGV. CDR3 in DNA: TGTGCCAGCAGCTTTTCCGCGGGAGCTTACAATGAGCAGTACTTC. Translated: CASSFSAGAYNEQYF. Full variable domain (remainder filled in from reference TRBV11-2 and TRBJ2-7): EAGVAQSPRYKIIEKRQSVAFWCNPISGHATLYWYQQILGQGPKLLIQFQNNGVVDDSQLPKDRFSAERLKGVDSTLKIQPAKLEDSAVYLCASSFSAGAYNEQYFGPGTRLTVT.

Turning to this clonotype: An end of the junction does not agree with germline; a read error may underlie this. The chain uses TRBV5-6 and TRBJ2-5, with TRBD1 as a possible D gene (6 bases). This CDR3 contains 15 residues. Germline V lookup: CDR1 SGHDT, CDR2 YYEEEE. The CDR3 spells CASSLGGQGTYEQDF. As DNA, the CDR3 is TGTGCCAGCAGCTTGGGGGGGCAGGGAACCTACGAGCAGGACTTC.

In this sample, this clonotype turned up many times. This sequence may be a read error, since a much larger clone differs from it by one base. The CDR3 here is CASSLSGGAINEQYF. DNA of the CDR3: TGTGCCAGCAGCTTAAGCGGGGGGGCAATAAATGAGCAGTACTTC. The chain combines TRBV7-3 with TRBJ2-5; 9 bases are shared with TRBD2. The CDR3 covers 15 residues. CDR1 and CDR2 (germline): SGHTA, FQGTGA. Trimming cost V 1 base and J 11 bases; bases outside gene matches: 11.

This clonotype was seen a few times. A much bigger clone sits one base away, suggesting this may be a read error. The rearrangement joins TRBV12-3 or TRBV12-4 to TRBJ2-1; 13 bases map to TRBD2. This CDR3 has 16 residues. The CDR3 DNA reads TGTGCCAGCAGTCGAGGGACTAGCGGGGCGTACAATGAGCGGTTCTTC. Translation gives CASSRGTSGAYNERFF.

About this clonotype: One base away lies a much larger clone, so this may be a sequencing read error. The chain uses TRBV2 and TRBJ1-2, with 7 nucleotides matching TRBD1. The CDR3 contains 15 residues. Germline loops: CDR1 SNHLY, CDR2 FYNNEI. The CDR3 DNA is TGTGCCAGCGGTGAATCGGGAGGACAGGAGTATGGCTACACCTTC. This translates into CASGESGGQEYGYTF.

Comment on this clonotype: Since a much larger clone is just one base distant, this may be a read error. This chain links TRBV7-9 with TRBJ2-5, with D tentatively TRBD1 (5 bases). V lost 0 bases and J lost 4, with 9 bases in between. In germline, CDR1 is SEHNR, CDR2 FQNEAQ (reference sequence). The CDR3 runs to 14 residues. The CDR3 sequence is CASSLAGARETQYF. In DNA form, the CDR3 reads TGTGCCAGCAGCTTAGCAGGGGCCCGAGAGACCCAGTACTTC.

The chain carries TRBV20-1 and TRBJ2-7; 10 bases agree with TRBD1. Germline V gene sequence: CDR1 DFQATT, CDR2 SNEGSKA (reference sequence). The junction had 7 bases not matched to a gene; V was cut back by 3 bases and J by 2 bases. The CDR3 is 15 amino acids. The CDR3 protein is CSARTLGQGAYEQYF. For the CDR3, the DNA is TGCAGTGCTAGGACCTTAGGACAGGGGGCCTACGAGCAGTACTTC.

This clonotype was recorded many times. The chain employs TRBV5-6 and TRBJ2-7; D is unresolved. Trimming took off 3 bases at V and 2 bases at J, with 6 bases between the two ends. The CDR3 has 12 amino acids. Germline CDR1 is SGHDT and CDR2 is YYEEEE. CDR3 region: CASSSPPYEQYF. The DNA of the CDR3 is TGTGCCAGCAGCTCCCCGCCCTACGAGCAGTACTTC.

This clonotype has ten or more counts. The chain links TRBV20-1 to TRBJ2-5; D is uncertain. This CDR3 has 13 amino acids. Trimming shortened V by 1 base and J by 6 bases, and 12 bases separated the two germline ends. Looked up from germline, CDR1 is DFQATT and CDR2 is SNEGSKA (reference sequence). This CDR3 reads CSARAASTQTQYF. The CDR3 coding sequence is TGCAGTGCTAGAGCGGCCAGTACGCAGACCCAGTACTTC.

The sample holds a few counts of this clonotype. This chain joins TRBV20-1 and TRBJ2-5, with unresolved D. Germline-derived CDR1 and CDR2 are DFQATT and SNEGSKA (reference sequence). The CDR3 runs to 16 residues. Trimming pared 6 bases from V and 4 bases from J, leaving 24 bases between. The CDR3 region has the DNA TGCAGTGCCCAAGGCAATGGGCCCTTAGTAGGAGAGACCCAGTACTTC. As protein: CSAQGNGPLVGETQYF.